Presented here are 3 T cell receptor beta chains from one specimen sequenced in a study of blood T cell repertoires in COVID-19. This table comes from immunoSEQ multiplex PCR, and its TCRdb copy is limited to in-frame clones, with some not included. The table has fewer than 200,000 clones, roughly three quarters seen once. Sequencing used peripheral blood. The receptor source for this set is a woman aged 45 to 65 with active or convalescent COVID-19.

This clone was detected a few times. The V and J genes are TRBV28 and TRBJ2-7, with D hard to call. This CDR3 contains 14 residues. The germline CDR1 and CDR2 sequences are MDHEN and SYDVKM. V lost 4 bases and J 0 bases, leaving 10 bases between the germline ends. The CDR3 region is CASSSPSRSYEQYF. The CDR3 region has the DNA TGTGCCAGCAGTTCCCCTTCGCGCTCCTACGAGCAGTACTTC.

This chain links TRBV7-2 with TRBJ2-7; the match to TRBD1 covers 9 bases. This CDR3 region has 15 residues. V was clipped by 5 bases and J by 4 bases; unmatched bases: 9. The germline V gene has CDR1 SGHTA and CDR2 FQGNSA. Written as DNA, the CDR3 is TGTGCCAGCAGCAAAACTGCGGGACAGGGTTACGAGCAGTACTTC. Its translation: CASSKTAGQGYEQYF.

The V and J genes are TRBV7-9 and TRBJ2-7; 11 nucleotides align to TRBD2. Germline assignment: CDR1 SEHNR and CDR2 FQNEAQ (reference sequence). There are 15 residues in the CDR3. Unmatched junction bases numbered 4, after V lost 3 bases and J lost 3 bases. The CDR3 spells CASSFITSGGYEQYF. DNA of the CDR3: TGTGCCAGCAGCTTTATCACTAGCGGGGGCTACGAGCAGTACTTC.